This T cell receptor (beta chain) was sequenced for a study of blood T cell repertoires in COVID-19. Per the authors' pipeline: Amplification from reference gene primers served as the basis for estimated nucleated cell counts. The data were produced by immunoSEQ multiplex PCR, yet TCRdb's version contains in-frame clones alone and is incomplete. The V and J calls and clone size come from that table; D and trimming were worked out from the DNA. Found here are around 51,000 clones, around 85% of them singletons; the top ten hold roughly 2.9%. From germline, CDR1 is SQVTM and CDR2 ANQGSEA. The CDR3 extends over 10 amino acids. Trimming removed 6 bases at V and 8 bases at J, with 10 bases between.

Sequencing used peripheral blood. The receptor's source is an elderly woman with acute or convalescent COVID-19. The genes are TRBV29-1 and TRBJ1-2; possible D gene TRBD1, 6 bases. DNA of the CDR3: TGCAGCGTCCACGGACAGGGCTACACCTTC. As protein: CSVHGQGYTF.